This entry lists 9 T cell receptor beta chains sequenced from one sample in a study of cytomegalovirus exposure and HLA in healthy donors (dated by TCRdb to 2017 to 2019). The library relied on the immunoSEQ multiplex PCR assay. The multiplex PCR relied on a mix of 60 forward primers for TCR Vbeta segments and 13 reverse primers for TCR Jbeta segments. TCRdb limited this immuneACCESS table to in-frame rearrangements with V and J called. A share of clones is missing; checked studies link under half to unresolved V genes, and the rest is unexplained. For this sample, the table gives about 64,000 clones. The biggest ten clones account for about 4% of the sample. The sequenced sample was PBMCs. The receptors derive from a woman younger than 30 in good health and CMV-seronegative.

The genes are TRBV18 and TRBJ2-7; 9 bases line up with TRBD1. Losses at the gene ends were 2 bases for V and 2 bases for J; bases not matched to a gene: 4. This CDR3 is 15 amino acids long. The V gene's germline CDR1 is KGHSH and CDR2 LQKENI. The CDR3 DNA is TGTGCCAGCTCACCAGCGACAGGGGGGACCTACGAGCAGTACTTC. Translating gives CASSPATGGTYEQYF.

V is TRBV6-5 and J is TRBJ1-2; TRBD1 agrees at 10 bases. After removal of 10 bases from V and 7 bases from J, the junction contained 6 bases not matched to a gene. CDR1 and CDR2 from the germline V gene are MNHEY and SVGAGI. The CDR3 is made up of 12 amino acids. In DNA form, the CDR3 reads TGTGCCACCCGACAGGGGGCTAGTGGCTACACCTTC. Encoded protein: CATRQGASGYTF.

V is TRBV9 and J is TRBJ2-7; TRBD2 matches 9 bases. Germline V lookup: CDR1 SGDLS, CDR2 YYNGEE. The CDR3 runs to 16 residues. V lost 2 bases to trimming and J lost 2 bases; unmatched junction nucleotides: 8. The CDR3: CASSVAPGGGAYEQYF. The CDR3 nucleotides read TGTGCCAGCAGCGTGGCACCGGGCGGGGGGGCCTACGAGCAGTACTTC.

The chain is built from TRBV14 and TRBJ2-3; TRBD2 matches at 8 bases. This CDR3 comprises 13 residues. Germline CDR1 is SGHDN and CDR2 is FVKESK. V lost 3 bases and J lost 7; bases outside the gene matches: 3. CDR3 residues: CASSQGLVNTQYF. CDR3 nucleotides: TGTGCCAGCAGCCAGGGACTAGTTAATACGCAGTATTTT.

The chain is built from TRBV9 and TRBJ2-7; maybe TRBD1 (6 bases). The CDR3 is made up of 13 amino acids. CDR1 and CDR2 (germline): SGDLS, YYNGEE. The germline V and J ends were trimmed by 0 bases and 6 bases, with 10 bases remaining between them. As DNA, the CDR3 is TGTGCCAGCAGCGTAGGTATAGGGGGCGAGCAGTACTTC. This translates into CASSVGIGGEQYF.

The chain employs TRBV4-1 and TRBJ2-7; TRBD1 agrees at 10 bases. V trimming: 2 bases; J trimming: 2 bases; junction bases outside the gene matches: 6. The CDR3 totals 16 residues. Germline V gene sequence: CDR1 MGHRA, CDR2 YSYEKL. The CDR3 sequence is CASSQSGTGDAYEQYF. The CDR3 DNA follows: TGCGCCAGCAGCCAATCCGGGACAGGGGACGCCTACGAGCAGTACTTC.

The rearrangement uses TRBV10-3 and TRBJ1-6, with D tentatively TRBD1 (6 bases). The CDR3 contains 16 residues. Germline lookup yields CDR1 ENHRY and CDR2 SYGVKD. V was shortened by 6 bases and J by 7 bases, with 19 bases between the two germline ends. CDR3 bases: TGTGCCATCAGGGCTGAGGGGGTTCTCCCCAATTCACCCCTCCACTTT. Amino acid sequence: CAIRAEGVLPNSPLHF.

This chain links TRBV4-1 with TRBJ1-2, with 7 nucleotides matching TRBD1. Germline V lookup: CDR1 MGHRA, CDR2 YSYEKL. Trimming removed 1 base from V and 3 bases from J; junction bases left unmatched: 20. The CDR3 is made up of 20 amino acids. The CDR3 DNA reads TGCGCCAGCAGCCAAGTTCCGGGGAGGCGACAGGGATCCACCCACTATGGCTACACCTTC. As protein: CASSQVPGRRQGSTHYGYTF.

The genes are TRBV30 and TRBJ2-1; D might be TRBD1 (5 bases). Germline CDR1 reads GTSNPN; CDR2 reads SVGIG (reference sequence). V shed 4 bases and J shed 5 bases, with 15 bases lying between them. This CDR3 region has 14 residues. The CDR3 here is CAWIGQGPDNEQFF. DNA of the CDR3: TGTGCCTGGATTGGTCAGGGCCCGGACAATGAGCAGTTCTTC. The full variable domain, its missing parts supplied by reference TRBV30 and TRBJ2-1, is SQTIHQWPATLVQPVGSPLSLECTVEGTSNPNLYWYRQAAGRGLQLLFYSVGIGQISSEVPQNLSASRPQDRQFILSSKKLLLSDSGFYLCAWIGQGPDNEQFFGPGTRLTVL.